This entry features one T cell receptor beta chain sequence. The antigen remains unidentified. The sample originates from a study of radiation and T cells in renal cell carcinoma. Study-level background: Nephrectomy followed 15 Gy stereotactic body radiation by 4 weeks. Whole-study results and caveats: Top tumor clonotypes rose in blood 2 weeks post-radiation, then contracted.

The table came from immunoSEQ multiplex PCR; TCRdb's copy has only in-frame clones and leaves some out. The sample lists 100,000 to 150,000 clones, 65% to 85% occurring once. The V and J ends lost 0 bases and 7 bases respectively, with 6 bases between them. The CDR3 has 12 amino acids. In germline, CDR1 is SGHDN, CDR2 FVKESK. Stated time point: blood 2 weeks post-SBRT. Treatment: 15 Gy SBRT to primary tumor, nephrectomy 4 weeks later. The origin of this receptor is a man aged 45 to 65 with renal cell carcinoma. Source: blood, taken from a patient whose treatment included radiotherapy and nephrectomy. This chain links TRBV14 with TRBJ1-2; D unclear. This CDR3 is CASSQDPSGYTF. CDR3 nucleotide sequence: TGTGCCAGCAGCCAAGATCCAAGTGGCTACACCTTC.